This T cell receptor (beta chain) comes out of a study of T cell changes during pregnancy in multiple sclerosis. Germline loops: CDR1 SGDLS, CDR2 YYNGEE. V was pared by 0 bases and J by 7 bases, with 11 bases between. The CDR3 covers 14 residues. Here immunoSEQ multiplex PCR was the method, and the copy in TCRdb shows in-frame clones only, minus some. The top ten clones hold roughly 4.5% of a sample with about 34,000 clones, 90% of them seen once. This specimen was CD8+ T cells from peripheral blood mononuclear cells, taken in the second trimester of pregnancy. The genes are TRBV9 and TRBJ2-1; D is perhaps TRBD2 (5 bases). The sequence was obtained from a female donor with multiple sclerosis, enrolled in a pregnancy study. CDR3 loop: CASSVGGSTNEQFF. The CDR3 DNA follows: TGTGCCAGCAGCGTAGGAGGGAGTACGAATGAGCAGTTCTTC.